The 29 T cell receptor beta chains below were found in one sample sequenced in a study of blood T cell repertoires in COVID-19. Measured with immunoSEQ multiplex PCR; TCRdb has only the in-frame clones, and not every one. The sample consists of about 59,000 clones, over 75% of them appearing once. Sequencing used peripheral blood. All receptors derive from a man aged 55 to 70 with COVID-19, enrolled during active disease.

The chain couples TRBV18 to TRBJ2-3; a weak D match, TRBD1 (5 bases). Germline CDR1 is KGHSH and CDR2 is LQKENI. V gave up 1 base and J gave up 0 bases, with 11 bases separating them. The CDR3 loop spans 16 amino acids. CDR3 residues: CASSPLGQSSTDTQYF. CDR3 DNA: TGTGCCAGCTCACCACTGGGGCAGTCTAGCACAGATACGCAGTATTTT.

This chain connects TRBV25-1 to TRBJ1-5; TRBD1 is a possible D gene (6 bases). The CDR3 has 16 amino acids. V was trimmed by 3 bases and J by 3 bases, leaving 15 bases between them. Per germline, CDR1 MGHDK and CDR2 SYGVNS. This CDR3 is CASSDRTGLNNQPQHF. For the CDR3, the DNA is TGTGCCAGCAGTGACCGAACAGGGTTAAACAATCAGCCCCAGCATTTT.

J is TRBJ1-2 and V is TRBV29-1; 7 nucleotides agree with TRBD1. V lost 3 bases to trimming and J lost 8 bases; unmatched junction nucleotides: 9. Germline loops: CDR1 SQVTM, CDR2 ANQGSEA. The CDR3 spans 13 residues. The CDR3 DNA reads as TGCAGCGTTGACCCGGGACAGCTTGGAGGCTACACCTTC. Translated: CSVDPGQLGGYTF.

The chain carries TRBV5-1 and TRBJ1-1, with no clear D. Germline CDR1 SGHRS, CDR2 YFSETQ. CDR3 length: 13 amino acids. V dropped 4 bases and J dropped 3 bases, with 10 bases sitting between them. CDR3 bases: TGCGCCAGCAGCCCCGGACTGTACACTGAAGCTTTCTTT. Its protein is CASSPGLYTEAFF.

The chain couples TRBV6-5 to TRBJ1-6; no firm D call. The CDR3 length is 14 residues. CDR1 is MNHEY, CDR2 SVGAGI, per germline. V lost 7 bases to trimming and J lost 14 bases, with 21 bases between them. In DNA form, the CDR3 reads TGTGCCAGCACCGGGGAGGTCTGGAGCGGCACCCTCCACTTT. This codes for CASTGEVWSGTLHF.

A few counts support this clone. V usage is TRBV19 and J usage is TRBJ1-1, with a tentative D call TRBD1 (5 bases). The CDR3 consists of 16 residues. Trimming left V 7 bases short and J 7 bases short, with 25 bases between. Per germline, CDR1 LNHDA and CDR2 SQIVND (reference sequence). The chain's CDR3 is CASKVGGTGARLEAFF. CDR3 sequence (DNA): TGTGCCAGTAAGGTCGGGGGTACCGGAGCACGTCTTGAAGCTTTCTTT.

The chain uses TRBV5-4 and TRBJ2-2; TRBD1 agrees at 10 bases. The CDR3 length is 15 residues. The germline CDR1 and CDR2 sequences are SGHNT and YYREEE (reference sequence). J lost 6 bases, V lost 4 bases, and 6 bases had no gene match. CDR3 amino acids: CASSVGQGRAGELFF. The CDR3 DNA reads TGTGCCAGCAGCGTGGGACAGGGGCGGGCCGGGGAGCTGTTTTTT.

The V and J genes are TRBV6-5 and TRBJ1-5; D possibly corresponds to TRBD1 (6 bases). This CDR3 comprises 13 residues. The V gene's germline CDR1 is MNHEY and CDR2 SVGAGI. V shed 5 bases and J shed 7 bases, with 12 bases lying between them. In nucleotides, the CDR3 is TGTGCCAGCAGTCGAAAGCAGGGGCAGCCCCAGCATTTT. As protein: CASSRKQGQPQHF.

The V gene is TRBV4-1, the J gene TRBJ1-2, with 7 positions matching TRBD1. Germline V gene sequence: CDR1 MGHRA, CDR2 YSYEKL. The CDR3 sequence is 21 residues long. V dropped 2 bases and J dropped 0; count of bases not matched to a gene: 21. The CDR3 protein is CASSQSRNPGQMIRANYGYTF. The CDR3 DNA follows: TGCGCCAGCAGCCAAAGCCGCAACCCGGGACAGATGATTAGAGCTAACTATGGCTACACCTTC.

The chain is built from TRBV4-2 and TRBJ2-2, with 15 positions matching TRBD2. In germline, CDR1 is LGHNA, CDR2 YNFKEQ. With 6 bases clipped from V and 2 bases from J, the junction kept 13 bases outside the gene matches. This CDR3 is built from 20 residues. The CDR3 DNA follows: TGTGCCAGCAGGGGCAGGACTAGCGGGGGGGCCACCCCTAACACCGGGGAGCTGTTTTTT. Translating gives CASRGRTSGGATPNTGELFF.

The rearrangement links TRBV6-1 to TRBJ2-5; TRBD2 matches at 7 bases. Per germline, CDR1 MNHNS and CDR2 SASEGT. The V and J ends lost 1 base and 2 bases, in that order; junction bases with no gene match: 4. The CDR3 is 15 residues long. The CDR3 coding sequence is TGTGCCAGCAGTGAAGGGCGGGGGAATCAAGAGACCCAGTACTTC. This codes for CASSEGRGNQETQYF.

The chain has TRBV2 and TRBJ1-6; D is ambiguous. The V end was cut by 3 bases, the J end by 9 bases, with 12 bases between. Per germline, CDR1 SNHLY and CDR2 FYNNEI. The CDR3 contains 14 residues. The CDR3 sequence is CASSDPRFSSPLHF. For the CDR3, the DNA is TGTGCCAGCAGTGATCCCAGGTTTTCTTCACCCCTCCACTTT.

The chain recombines TRBV2 with TRBJ2-2; 11 bases are a match to TRBD1. The trim removed 5 bases at V and 0 bases at J, leaving 5 bases unmatched. The CDR3 has 17 amino acids. In germline, CDR1 is SNHLY, CDR2 FYNNEI. CDR3 DNA sequence: TGTGCCAGCAGTTATCTGGGACAGGGGGCGAACACCGGGGAGCTGTTTTTT. It specifies CASSYLGQGANTGELFF. Full variable domain (remainder filled in from reference TRBV2 and TRBJ2-2): EPEVTQTPSHQVTQMGQEVILRCVPISNHLYFYWYRQILGQKVEFLVSFYNNEISEKSEIFDDQFSVERPDGSNFTLKIRSTKLEDSAMYFCASSYLGQGANTGELFFGEGSRLTVL.

The genes are TRBV9 and TRBJ1-2; maybe TRBD1 (5 bases). Between the trimmed V and J ends, which lost 0 bases and 7 bases, there was a span of 16 bases. The CDR3 is 15 amino acids. Germline CDR1 reads SGDLS; CDR2 reads YYNGEE. This chain's CDR3 is CASSVGLSGLTGYTF. In nucleotides, the CDR3 is TGTGCCAGCAGCGTAGGGCTCTCGGGACTAACTGGCTACACCTTC. Based on the CDR3 plus reference TRBV9 and TRBJ1-2, the full variable domain is DSGVTQTPKHLITATGQRVTLRCSPRSGDLSVYWYQQSLDQGLQFLIQYYNGEERAKGNILERFSAQQFPDLHSELNLSSLELGDSALYFCASSVGLSGLTGYTFGSGTRLTVV.

The J gene is TRBJ2-5, the V gene TRBV6-2 or TRBV6-3, with a possible D match to TRBD1 (7 bases). The V gene's germline CDR1 is MNHEY and CDR2 SVGEGT. The CDR3 consists of 14 residues. The V and J ends lost 0 bases and 7 bases respectively, with 12 bases between them. CDR3 sequence reads: CASSYSTGRGTQYF. As DNA, the CDR3 is TGTGCCAGCAGTTACTCGACAGGGCGGGGGACCCAGTACTTC.

The gene calls are TRBV9 and TRBJ2-7, with 9 bases that match TRBD1. Germline V CDR1 and CDR2: SGDLS, YYNGEE. This CDR3 is 15 amino acids long. The junction had 9 bases not matched to a gene; V was cut back by 4 bases and J by 4 bases. CDR3 coding DNA: TGTGCCAGCAGCCCCCGAGGGACAGGGCATTACGAGCAGTACTTC. It specifies CASSPRGTGHYEQYF.

The chain is built from TRBV7-3 and TRBJ2-3, with TRBD1 matching over 8 bases. CDR1 SGHTA and CDR2 FQGTGA come from the germline V gene. CDR3 length: 17 residues. Losses at the gene ends were 2 bases for V and 0 bases for J; bases not matched to a gene: 7. In DNA, the CDR3 is TGTGCCAGCAGCTTAGCGACAGGGGCGGGTAGCACAGATACGCAGTATTTT. As protein: CASSLATGAGSTDTQYF.

This sequence joins TRBV10-3 and TRBJ2-1, with 10 bases identical to TRBD2. Germline V gene data show CDR1 as ENHRY and CDR2 as SYGVKD. The CDR3 runs 12 residues. V lost 10 bases to trimming and J lost 9 bases; unmatched junction nucleotides: 6. In nucleotides, the CDR3 is TGTGCCACAAAGCGGGAGGGAAGTGAGCAGTTCTTC. This translates into CATKREGSEQFF.

This clone was recorded a few times. The gene calls are TRBV9 and TRBJ1-1; possible D gene TRBD1, 6 bases. This CDR3 region has 13 residues. Germline V gene sequence: CDR1 SGDLS, CDR2 YYNGEE. V was shortened by 5 bases and J by 1 base, with 9 bases between the two germline ends. Here the CDR3 reads CASSARGNTEAFF. The DNA of the CDR3 is TGTGCCAGCAGTGCCAGGGGGAACACTGAAGCTTTCTTT.

The chain joins TRBV4-3 to TRBJ2-3, with D maybe TRBD1 (5 bases). The germline CDR1 and CDR2 sequences are LGHNA and YSLEER. The CDR3 is made up of 16 amino acids. V was trimmed by 0 bases and J by 2 bases, leaving 12 bases between them. In DNA form, the CDR3 reads TGCGCCAGCAGCCAAGAAGGGGCCAGGGTCACAGATACGCAGTATTTT. This gives the protein CASSQEGARVTDTQYF.

The J gene is TRBJ2-7, the V gene TRBV15, with D perhaps TRBD2 (5 bases). Germline V gene data show CDR1 as LNHNV and CDR2 as YYDKDF (reference sequence). CDR3 length equals 14 residues. Trimming took 0 bases from V and 6 from J, leaving 12 bases between them. DNA of the CDR3: TGTGCCACCAGCAGAGATGCGTCGCGGGCCGAGCAGTACTTC. Amino acids: CATSRDASRAEQYF. The full variable domain, with the rest looked up from reference TRBV15 and TRBJ2-7, is DAMVIQNPRYQVTQFGKPVTLSCSQTLNHNVMYWYQQKSSQAPKLLFHYYDKDFNNEADTPDNFQSRRPNTSFCFLDIRSPGLGDTAMYLCATSRDASRAEQYFGPGTRLTVT.

The chain is built from TRBV18 and TRBJ1-2; a possible D gene is TRBD1 (5 bases). The V and J ends lost 6 bases and 1 base respectively, with 15 bases between them. Germline V gene data show CDR1 as KGHSH and CDR2 as LQKENI. CDR3 length: 15 residues. CDR3 amino acids: CASSDSDRFNYGYTF. Written as DNA, the CDR3 is TGTGCCAGCTCCGACTCAGACAGATTTAACTATGGCTACACCTTC.

V and J are TRBV11-2 and TRBJ1-1, with D possibly TRBD1 on 5 matching bases. The germline gives CDR1 SGHAT, CDR2 FQNNGV. Trimming shortened V by 5 bases and J by 0 bases, and 10 bases separated the two germline ends. This CDR3 has 14 residues. The chain's CDR3 is CASSPDTVNTEAFF. The DNA for the CDR3 is TGTGCCAGCAGCCCGGACACCGTGAACACTGAAGCTTTCTTT.

The V and J genes are TRBV5-4 and TRBJ1-4, with 11 positions matching TRBD1. The length of the CDR3 is 15 residues. In germline, CDR1 is SGHNT, CDR2 YYREEE (reference sequence). V dropped 4 bases and J dropped 5; count of bases not matched to a gene: 4. This CDR3 is CASSRRDRGNEKLFF. The CDR3 nucleotides are TGTGCCAGCAGCCGAAGGGACAGGGGGAATGAAAAACTGTTTTTT.

This chain joins TRBV9 and TRBJ2-2; 7 nucleotides line up with TRBD1. Germline CDR1 and CDR2: SGDLS and YYNGEE. The CDR3 is 17 amino acids. Germline trimming cut 3 bases from V and 2 bases from J; bases unmatched to any gene: 10. For the CDR3, the DNA is TGTGCCAGCAGCGGCAGACCCGGGACAGAAAACACCGGGGAGCTGTTTTTT. Its protein product is CASSGRPGTENTGELFF.

This sequence joins TRBV10-3 and TRBJ2-1; tentatively, D is TRBD2 (7 bases). Trimming left V 2 bases short and J 6 bases short, with 14 bases between. CDR3 length: 15 amino acids. Germline loops: CDR1 ENHRY, CDR2 SYGVKD. The CDR3 loop reads CAISEEGGASNEQFF. DNA of the CDR3: TGTGCCATCAGTGAGGAGGGGGGGGCCAGCAATGAGCAGTTCTTC.

The CDR3 coding sequence is TGTGCCAGCAGCCCGAACGTGGCGAACACTGAAGCTTTCTTT. Translating it yields CASSPNVANTEAFF. The rearrangement joins TRBV9 to TRBJ1-1; D is undetermined. The CDR3 loop spans 14 amino acids. Germline CDR1 SGDLS, CDR2 YYNGEE. Between the trimmed V and J ends, which lost 4 bases and 1 base, there was a span of 11 bases.

V usage is TRBV2 and J usage is TRBJ2-7; the match to TRBD2 covers 11 bases. Germline loops: CDR1 SNHLY, CDR2 FYNNEI. This CDR3 region has 16 residues. Unmatched junction bases numbered 7, after V lost 3 bases and J lost 3 bases. In DNA form, the CDR3 reads TGTGCCAGCAGTGAGTCTAGCGGGGGGTCCAACTACGAGCAGTACTTC. It translates to CASSESSGGSNYEQYF.

This clone was counted between two and nine times. V is TRBV7-9 and J is TRBJ2-7; no reliable D call. This CDR3 comprises 14 residues. The V end lost 2 bases, the J end lost 5 bases, and 13 bases lay between the germline ends. Germline V lookup: CDR1 SEHNR, CDR2 FQNEAQ (reference sequence). Here the CDR3 DNA reads TGTGCCAGCAGCTTAAGTCCGTCAGTCCACGAGCAGTACTTC. This gives the protein CASSLSPSVHEQYF.